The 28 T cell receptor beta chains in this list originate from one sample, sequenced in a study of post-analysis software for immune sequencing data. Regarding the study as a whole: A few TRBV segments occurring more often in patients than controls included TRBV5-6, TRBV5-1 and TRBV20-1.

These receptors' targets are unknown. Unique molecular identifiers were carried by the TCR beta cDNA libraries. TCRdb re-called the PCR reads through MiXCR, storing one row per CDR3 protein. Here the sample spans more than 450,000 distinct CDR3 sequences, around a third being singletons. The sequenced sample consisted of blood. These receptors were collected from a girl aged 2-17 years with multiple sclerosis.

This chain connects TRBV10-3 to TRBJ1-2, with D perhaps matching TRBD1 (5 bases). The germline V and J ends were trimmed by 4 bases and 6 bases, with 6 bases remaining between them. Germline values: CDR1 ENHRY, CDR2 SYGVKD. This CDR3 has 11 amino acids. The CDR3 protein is CAISVGDGYTF. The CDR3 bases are TGTGCCATCAGTGTGGGGGATGGCTACACCTTC.

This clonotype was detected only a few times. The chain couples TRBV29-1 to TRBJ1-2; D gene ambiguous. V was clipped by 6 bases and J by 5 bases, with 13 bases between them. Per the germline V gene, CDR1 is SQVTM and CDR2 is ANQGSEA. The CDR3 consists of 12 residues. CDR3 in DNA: TGCAGCGTCAAAGGCCGAGCTTATGGCTACACCTTC. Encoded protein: CSVKGRAYGYTF.

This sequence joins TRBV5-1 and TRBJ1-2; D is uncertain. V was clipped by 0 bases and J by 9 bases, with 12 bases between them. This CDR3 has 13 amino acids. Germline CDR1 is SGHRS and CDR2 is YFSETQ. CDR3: CASSLALPYRYTF. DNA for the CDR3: TGCGCCAGCAGCTTGGCCTTACCGTATCGCTACACCTTC.

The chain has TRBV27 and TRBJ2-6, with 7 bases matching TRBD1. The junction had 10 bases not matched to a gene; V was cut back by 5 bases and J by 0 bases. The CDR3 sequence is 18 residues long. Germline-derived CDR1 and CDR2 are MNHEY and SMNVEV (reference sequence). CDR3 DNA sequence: TGTGCCAGCAGTCAAACCAGGGGACAGATCTCTGGGGCCAACGTCCTGACTTTC. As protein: CASSQTRGQISGANVLTF.

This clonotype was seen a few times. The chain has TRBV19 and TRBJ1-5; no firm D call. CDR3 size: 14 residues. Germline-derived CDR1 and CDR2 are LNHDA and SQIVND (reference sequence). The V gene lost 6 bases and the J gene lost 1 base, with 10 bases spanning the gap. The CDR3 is CASRILGSNQPQHF. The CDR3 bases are TGTGCCAGTAGGATCCTAGGGAGCAATCAGCCCCAGCATTTT.

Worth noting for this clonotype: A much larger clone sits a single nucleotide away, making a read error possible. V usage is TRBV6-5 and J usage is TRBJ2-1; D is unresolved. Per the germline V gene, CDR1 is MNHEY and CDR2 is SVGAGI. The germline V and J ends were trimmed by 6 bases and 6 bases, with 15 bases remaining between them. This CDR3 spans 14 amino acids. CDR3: CASRMPGPGNEQFF. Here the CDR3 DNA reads TGTGCCAGCAGGATGCCGGGCCCCGGCAATGAGCAGTTCTTC.

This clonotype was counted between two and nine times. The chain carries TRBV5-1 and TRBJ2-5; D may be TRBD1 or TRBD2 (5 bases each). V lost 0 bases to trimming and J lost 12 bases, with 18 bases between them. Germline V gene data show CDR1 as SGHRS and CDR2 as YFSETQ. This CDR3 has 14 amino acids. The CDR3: CASSLASEGTEEYF. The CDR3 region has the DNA TGCGCCAGCAGCTTGGCCTCAGAAGGGACGGAAGAGTACTTC.

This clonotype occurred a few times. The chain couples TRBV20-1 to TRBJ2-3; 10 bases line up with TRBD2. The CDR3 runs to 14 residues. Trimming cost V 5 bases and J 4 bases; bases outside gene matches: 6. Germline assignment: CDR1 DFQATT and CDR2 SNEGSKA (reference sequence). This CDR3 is CSAGSGGASDTQYF. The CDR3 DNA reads TGCAGTGCTGGGAGCGGGGGGGCATCAGATACGCAGTATTTT.

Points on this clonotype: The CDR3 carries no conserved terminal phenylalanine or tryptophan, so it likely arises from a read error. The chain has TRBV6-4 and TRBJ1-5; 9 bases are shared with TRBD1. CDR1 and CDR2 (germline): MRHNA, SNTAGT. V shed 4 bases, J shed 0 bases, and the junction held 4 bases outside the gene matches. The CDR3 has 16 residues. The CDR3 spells CASSATGGLSNQPQHL. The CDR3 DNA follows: TGTGCCAGCAGTGCCACAGGGGGCCTTAGCAATCAGCCCCAGCATTTG.

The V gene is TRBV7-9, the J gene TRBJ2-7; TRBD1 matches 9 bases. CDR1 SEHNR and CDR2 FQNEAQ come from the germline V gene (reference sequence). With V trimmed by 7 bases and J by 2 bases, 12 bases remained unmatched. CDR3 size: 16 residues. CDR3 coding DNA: TGTGCCAGCACCCTACGGGACAGGGATGCCACCTACGAGCAGTACTTC. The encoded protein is CASTLRDRDATYEQYF.

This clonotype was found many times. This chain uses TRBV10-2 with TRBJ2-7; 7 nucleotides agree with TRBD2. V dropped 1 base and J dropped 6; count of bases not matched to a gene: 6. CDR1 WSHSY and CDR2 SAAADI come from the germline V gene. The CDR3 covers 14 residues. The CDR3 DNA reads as TGCGCCAGCAGTGAGTGGGCGGGGGAGGGCGAGCAGTACTTC. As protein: CASSEWAGEGEQYF.

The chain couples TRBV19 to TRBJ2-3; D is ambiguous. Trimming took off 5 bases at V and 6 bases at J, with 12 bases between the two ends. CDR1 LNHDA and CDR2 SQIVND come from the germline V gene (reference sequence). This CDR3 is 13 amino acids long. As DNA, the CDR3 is TGTGCCAGTAGTCTGGCAGATAGGGATACGCAGTATTTT. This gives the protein CASSLADRDTQYF.

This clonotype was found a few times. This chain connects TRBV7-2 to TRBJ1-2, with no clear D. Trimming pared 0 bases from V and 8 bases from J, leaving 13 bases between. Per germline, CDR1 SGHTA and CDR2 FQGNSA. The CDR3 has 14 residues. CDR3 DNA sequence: TGTGCCAGCAGCTTAGCACGGCCGGTGGGAGGCTACACCTTC. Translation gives CASSLARPVGGYTF.

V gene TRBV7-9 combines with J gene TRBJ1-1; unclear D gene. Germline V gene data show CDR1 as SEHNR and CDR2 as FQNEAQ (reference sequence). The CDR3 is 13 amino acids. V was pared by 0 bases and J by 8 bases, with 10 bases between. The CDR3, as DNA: TGTGCCAGCAGCTTAGCGGCCCCCCGCGAAGCTTTCTTT. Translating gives CASSLAAPREAFF.

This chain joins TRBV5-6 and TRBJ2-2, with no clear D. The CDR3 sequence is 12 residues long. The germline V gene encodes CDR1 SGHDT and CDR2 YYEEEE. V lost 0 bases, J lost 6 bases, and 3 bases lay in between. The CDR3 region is CASSLESGELFF. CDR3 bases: TGTGCCAGCAGCTTGGAGTCCGGGGAGCTGTTTTTT.

CDR3: CASTMGDRDNEQFF. The CDR3, as DNA: TGTGCCAGCACCATGGGGGACAGGGACAATGAGCAGTTCTTC. This chain links TRBV6-5 with TRBJ2-1; TRBD1 matches at 9 bases. The CDR3 loop spans 14 amino acids. The germline V gene has CDR1 MNHEY and CDR2 SVGAGI. V lost 7 bases and J lost 5; bases outside the gene matches: 6.

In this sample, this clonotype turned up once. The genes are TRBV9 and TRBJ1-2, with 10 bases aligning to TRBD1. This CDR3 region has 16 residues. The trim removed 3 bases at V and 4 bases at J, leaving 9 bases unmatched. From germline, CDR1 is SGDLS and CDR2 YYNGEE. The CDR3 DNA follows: TGTGCCAGCAGCGCCTTGGGACAGGGGATTGTCTATGGCTACACCTTC. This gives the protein CASSALGQGIVYGYTF.

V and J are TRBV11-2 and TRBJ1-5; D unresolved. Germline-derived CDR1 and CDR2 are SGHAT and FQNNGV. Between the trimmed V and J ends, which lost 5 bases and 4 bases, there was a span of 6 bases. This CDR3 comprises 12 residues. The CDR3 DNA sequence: TGTGCCAGCAGCGCCGCTAATCAGCCCCAGCATTTT. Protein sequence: CASSAANQPQHF.

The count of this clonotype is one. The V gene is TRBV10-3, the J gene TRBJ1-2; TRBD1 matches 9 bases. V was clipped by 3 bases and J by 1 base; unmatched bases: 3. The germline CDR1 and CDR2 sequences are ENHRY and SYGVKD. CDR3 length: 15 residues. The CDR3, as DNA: TGTGCCATCAGTGAAGGGACAGGGAGTAACTATGGCTACACCTTC. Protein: CAISEGTGSNYGYTF.

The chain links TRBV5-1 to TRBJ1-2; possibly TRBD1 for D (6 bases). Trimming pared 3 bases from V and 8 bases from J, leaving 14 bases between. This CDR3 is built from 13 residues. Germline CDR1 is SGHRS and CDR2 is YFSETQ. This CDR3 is CASSWGTGKGYTF. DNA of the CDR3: TGCGCCAGCAGCTGGGGAACAGGGAAGGGCTACACCTTC. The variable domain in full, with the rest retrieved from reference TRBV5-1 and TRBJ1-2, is KAGVTQTPRYLIKTRGQQVTLSCSPISGHRSVSWYQQTPGQGLQFLFEYFSETQRNKGNFPGRFSGRQFSNSRSEMNVSTLELGDSALYLCASSWGTGKGYTFGSGTRLTVV.

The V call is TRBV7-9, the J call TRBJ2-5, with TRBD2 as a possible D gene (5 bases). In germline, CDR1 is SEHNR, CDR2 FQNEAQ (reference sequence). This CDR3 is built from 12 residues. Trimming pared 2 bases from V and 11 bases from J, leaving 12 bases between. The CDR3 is CASSLRGLGQYF. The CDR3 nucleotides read TGTGCCAGCAGCTTACGCGGACTGGGGCAGTACTTC. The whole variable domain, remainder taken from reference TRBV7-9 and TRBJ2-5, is DTGVSQNPRHKITKRGQNVTFRCDPISEHNRLYWYRQTLGQGPEFLTYFQNEAQLEKSRLLSDRFSAERPKGSFSTLEIQRTEQGDSAMYLCASSLRGLGQYFGPGTRLLVL.

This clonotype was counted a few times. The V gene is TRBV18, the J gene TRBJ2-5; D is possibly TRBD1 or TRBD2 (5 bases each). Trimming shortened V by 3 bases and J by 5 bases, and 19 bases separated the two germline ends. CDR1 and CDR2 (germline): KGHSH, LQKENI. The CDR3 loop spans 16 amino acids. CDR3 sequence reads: CASSPLGPPRGETQYF. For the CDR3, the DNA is TGTGCCAGCTCACCGCTGGGACCGCCACGGGGCGAGACCCAGTACTTC.

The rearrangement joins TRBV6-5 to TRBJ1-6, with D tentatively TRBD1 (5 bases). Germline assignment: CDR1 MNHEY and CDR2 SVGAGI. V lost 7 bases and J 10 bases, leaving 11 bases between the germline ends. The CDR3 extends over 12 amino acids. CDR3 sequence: CASTRTGSPLHF. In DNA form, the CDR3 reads TGTGCCAGCACCCGAACAGGCTCACCCCTCCACTTT.

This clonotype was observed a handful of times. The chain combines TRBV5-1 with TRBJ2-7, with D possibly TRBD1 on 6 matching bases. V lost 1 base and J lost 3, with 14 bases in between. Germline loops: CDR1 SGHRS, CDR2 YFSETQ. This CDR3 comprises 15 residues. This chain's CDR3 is CASSLRGQQVYEQYF. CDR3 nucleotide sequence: TGCGCCAGCAGCTTGAGGGGACAACAGGTCTACGAGCAGTACTTC.

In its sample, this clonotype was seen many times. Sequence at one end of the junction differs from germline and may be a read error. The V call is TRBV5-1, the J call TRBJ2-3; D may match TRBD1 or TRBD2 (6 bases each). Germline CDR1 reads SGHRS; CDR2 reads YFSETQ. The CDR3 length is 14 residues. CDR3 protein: CASSLRGGTDTQYF. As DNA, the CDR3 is TGTGCCAGCAGCTTAAGGGGGGGCACAGATACGCAGTATTTT. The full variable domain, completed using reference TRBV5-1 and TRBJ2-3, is KAGVTQTPRYLIKTRGQQVTLSCSPISGHRSVSWYQQTPGQGLQFLFEYFSETQRNKGNFPGRFSGRQFSNSRSEMNVSTLELGDSALYLCASSLRGGTDTQYFGPGTRLTVL.

CDR3 DNA: TGTGCCAGCAGCCTACGGGGACGGGCAAATACGCAGTATTTT. Its translation is CASSLRGRANTQYF. This chain connects TRBV11-2 to TRBJ2-3; D possibly matches TRBD1 or TRBD2 (5 bases each). This CDR3 spans 14 amino acids. Trimming cost V 5 bases and J 7 bases, with 16 bases left between them. Germline CDR1 SGHAT, CDR2 FQNNGV. The full variable domain, completed using reference TRBV11-2 and TRBJ2-3, is EAGVAQSPRYKIIEKRQSVAFWCNPISGHATLYWYQQILGQGPKLLIQFQNNGVVDDSQLPKDRFSAERLKGVDSTLKIQPAKLEDSAVYLCASSLRGRANTQYFGPGTRLTVL.

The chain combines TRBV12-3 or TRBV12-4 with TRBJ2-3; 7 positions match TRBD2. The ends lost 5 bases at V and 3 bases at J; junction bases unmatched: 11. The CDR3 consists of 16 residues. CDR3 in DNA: TGTGCCAGCAGTCCCGTTTCGGGGGGAGGGACAGATACGCAGTATTTT. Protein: CASSPVSGGGTDTQYF.

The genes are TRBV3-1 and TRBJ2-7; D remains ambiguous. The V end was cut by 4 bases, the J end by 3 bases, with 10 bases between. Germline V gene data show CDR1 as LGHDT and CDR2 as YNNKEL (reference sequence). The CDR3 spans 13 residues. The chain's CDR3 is CASSPQVGYEQYF. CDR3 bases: TGTGCCAGCAGCCCTCAGGTGGGCTACGAGCAGTACTTC.